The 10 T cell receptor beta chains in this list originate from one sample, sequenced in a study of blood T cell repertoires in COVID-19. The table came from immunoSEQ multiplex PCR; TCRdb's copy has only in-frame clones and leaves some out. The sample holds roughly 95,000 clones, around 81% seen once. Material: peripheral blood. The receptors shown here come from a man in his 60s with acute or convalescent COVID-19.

The CDR3 reads CASSYGGADTQYF. The CDR3 bases are TGTGCCAGCAGTTACGGCGGAGCAGATACGCAGTATTTT. The V call is TRBV12-3 or TRBV12-4, the J call TRBJ2-3; no definite D call. The CDR3 covers 13 residues. V was clipped by 4 bases and J by 4 bases, with 9 bases between them.

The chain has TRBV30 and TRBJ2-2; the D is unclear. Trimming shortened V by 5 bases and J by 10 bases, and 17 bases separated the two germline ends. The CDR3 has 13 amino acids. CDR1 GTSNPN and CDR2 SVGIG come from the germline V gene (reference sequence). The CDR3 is CAWEDSLKQELFF. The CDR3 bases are TGTGCCTGGGAAGATAGTCTGAAGCAGGAGCTGTTTTTT.

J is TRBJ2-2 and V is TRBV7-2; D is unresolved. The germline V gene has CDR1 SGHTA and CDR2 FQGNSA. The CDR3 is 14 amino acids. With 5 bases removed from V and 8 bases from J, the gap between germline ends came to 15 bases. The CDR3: CASSNLPQSGELFF. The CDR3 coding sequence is TGTGCCAGCAGCAACCTCCCCCAGTCTGGGGAGCTGTTTTTT.

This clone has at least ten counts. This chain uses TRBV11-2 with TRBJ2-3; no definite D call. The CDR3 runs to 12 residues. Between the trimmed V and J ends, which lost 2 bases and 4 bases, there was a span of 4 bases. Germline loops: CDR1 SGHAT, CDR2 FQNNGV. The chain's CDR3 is CASSLYPDTQYF. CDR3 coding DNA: TGTGCCAGCAGCTTATATCCAGATACGCAGTATTTT.

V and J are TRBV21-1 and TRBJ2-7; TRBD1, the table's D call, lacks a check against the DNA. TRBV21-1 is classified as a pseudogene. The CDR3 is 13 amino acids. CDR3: CASSTDRGPEQYV. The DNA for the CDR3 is TGTGCCAGCAGCACAGACAGGGGGCCCGAGCAGTACGTC.

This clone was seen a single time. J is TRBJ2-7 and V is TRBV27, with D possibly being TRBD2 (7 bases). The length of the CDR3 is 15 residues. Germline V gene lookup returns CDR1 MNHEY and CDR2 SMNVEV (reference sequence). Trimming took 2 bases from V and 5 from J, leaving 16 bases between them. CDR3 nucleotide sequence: TGTGCCAGCAGTTTAGGGAGGGGGGTTGTTAACGAGCAGTACTTC. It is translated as CASSLGRGVVNEQYF.

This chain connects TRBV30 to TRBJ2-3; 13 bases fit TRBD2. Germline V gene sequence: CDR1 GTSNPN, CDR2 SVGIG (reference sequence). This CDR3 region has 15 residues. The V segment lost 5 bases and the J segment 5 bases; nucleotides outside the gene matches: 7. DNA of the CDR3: TGTGCCTGGGCCCGACTAGCGGGAGGTTTAGATACGCAGTATTTT. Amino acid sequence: CAWARLAGGLDTQYF.

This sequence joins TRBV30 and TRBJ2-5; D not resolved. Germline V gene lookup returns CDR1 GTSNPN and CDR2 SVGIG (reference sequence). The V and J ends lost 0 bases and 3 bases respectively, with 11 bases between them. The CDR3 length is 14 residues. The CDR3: CAWSVPPQKETQYF. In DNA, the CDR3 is TGTGCCTGGAGTGTACCCCCCCAGAAAGAGACCCAGTACTTC.

Written as DNA, the CDR3 is TGTGCCTGGAGTGGGGACAGTCCCGGGATGAATTCACCCCTCCACTTT. Its translation is CAWSGDSPGMNSPLHF. The rearrangement joins TRBV30 to TRBJ1-6; 7 bases are a match to TRBD1. V shed 1 base and J 7 bases; nucleotides not matched to a gene: 10. Germline V gene data show CDR1 as GTSNPN and CDR2 as SVGIG (reference sequence). This CDR3 spans 16 amino acids.

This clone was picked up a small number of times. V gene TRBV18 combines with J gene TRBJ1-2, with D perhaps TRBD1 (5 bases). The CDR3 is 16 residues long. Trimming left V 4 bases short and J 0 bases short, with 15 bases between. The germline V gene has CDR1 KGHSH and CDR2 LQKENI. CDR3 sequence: CASSLQRQLSNYGYTF. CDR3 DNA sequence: TGTGCCAGCTCACTTCAACGACAGCTGTCTAACTATGGCTACACCTTC.